The T cell receptor beta chain described here comes from a study of T cell responses to AZD1222 COVID-19 vaccine (dated by TCRdb to the early 2020s). Regarding the research as a whole: TCR sequencing was performed for roughly 250 trial participants, of whom around 210 were given two doses of AZD1222 and around 25 were given two doses of MenACWY control vaccine. Trial participants were enrolled by age into 18-55, 56-69 and 70-plus year subgroups, with approximately 150, 30 and 60 TCR-sequenced participants respectively. Overall study outcomes, separate from this receptor: The vaccine-associated CD4 TCRs covered the entire spike protein, and the dominant responses fell in regions 160-218 and 743-854. Reportedly, close to half of the unique spike-specific TCRs recognized epitopes lying outside the regions that are mutated in the B.1.351 and B.1.1.7 variants. Most participants were white British and females outnumbered males, and the authors suggested that clonal diversity may have been underestimated. Because no day 14 peak-response samples were available, the repertoires could be characterized only after the peak T cell response. After two AZD1222 doses, spike-specific TCR breadth and depth were significantly higher than at day 0 and than in MenACWY recipients. The 56-69-year group was small, and its depth increase did not reach significance, likely because of low power. Conclusions about previously exposed vaccinees are limited, since just six AZD1222 recipients were seropositive for SARS-CoV-2 at baseline.

A remark on this clone: Its target antigen remains unknown. Per-base quality was not reported, and no clone a single base away is much larger than it.

The junction carries 14 bases between V and J, which are trimmed by 4 bases and 7 bases respectively. In the germline V gene, CDR1 corresponds to SNHLY and CDR2 to FYNNEI. There are 14 amino acids in the CDR3, from cysteine to phenylalanine inclusive. Here the CDR3 DNA is all that survives: 42 bases in frame from base 1. The CDR3 regions of human TCRbeta chains were subjected to immunosequencing. The authors' pipeline ran thus. TCRs in the repertoires were compared against a reference library of SARS-CoV-2-specific TCRs that had been generated with the MIRA antigen-specificity platform. Breadth was defined as the fraction of unique TCRs that were SARS-CoV-2-associated, and depth was defined as the fraction of total T cells that were SARS-CoV-2-associated. Using the MIRA data, every spike-specific TCR was mapped to the spike region that the TCR reacted to and assigned to either a CD4 or a CD8 class. Log10-transformed breadth and depth values were compared by one-way ANOVA with Sidak's multiple comparisons tests. Sourced from immuneACCESS, this table was stored by TCRdb with only in-frame sequences that have V and J called. A share of the clones is absent; for the studies checked, an unresolved V gene accounts for under half, and the remainder has no known explanation. The V and J calls and clone size come from that table; D and trimming were worked out from the DNA. The sample includes hundreds of thousands of clones, with roughly 93% observed a single time. Less than 0.65% of the sample is held by the ten biggest clonotypes.

Reading the label with the study, this specimen's time point is: about 28 days (+/-7) after the second vaccine dose. AZD1222 recipients given second doses at about 4 weeks or at about 12 weeks were pooled, since spike-specific TCR depth and breadth were not found to differ between the two schedules. The vaccinee samples were drawn from two UK trials, COV001 and COV002, one of which was a single-blind randomized controlled phase 2/3 trial testing AZD1222 (ChAdOx1 nCoV-19) in healthy adults. Trial participant PBMC samples were collected at day 0 and day 28 after the second dose for TCRbeta chain sequencing.

Sample: peripheral blood, taken 28 days after the second AZD1222 dose. The chain is assembled from TRBV2 and TRBJ1-5; the D gene remains uncertain. The receptor was derived from an adult who received the AZD1222 COVID-19 vaccine. The CDR3 protein: CASSGEGMGQPQHF. DNA sequence: TGTGCCAGCAGTGGGGAGGGTATGGGGCAGCCCCAGCATTTT.